This T cell receptor beta chain was found in a study of blood T cell repertoires in COVID-19 (dated by TCRdb to about 2020). In terms of the full investigation: Collaborator samples came from the United States, Italy and Spain and covered acute and convalescent phases of COVID-19. Where HLA class I and class II types were available, the types were taken from metadata supplied by the sample provider, not from assay-based typing. The sample metadata nearly always contained a de-identified subject ID, COVID-19 status, age in years and sex. The material from the prospective study consisted of cDNA or gDNA derived from T cells, B-cell-depleted T cells, or PBMCs. Samples came from the ongoing ImmuneRACE study (first 160 participants) plus 1,254 subjects from 6 global collaborators. Subjects who had been exposed to COVID-19, were actively infected with it, or had recovered from it provided the deeply sampled blood TCRbeta repertoires that made up the dataset. A freely available public database, intended as a resource for researchers studying the immune response to SARS-CoV-2, is where the repertoires were released. The full study reports these points: The amount of clinical and demographic metadata varied by source and participant and was provided uncurated.

The immunoSEQ Assay, a bias-controlled multiplex PCR, was used to amplify TCRbeta CDR3 regions from genomic DNA. In the authors' own workflow: The number of nucleated cells in each sample was estimated from the amplification of reference gene primers within the assay. Sequence reads were collapsed and filtered to measure the absolute abundance of every unique TCRbeta CDR3 rearrangement. For each sample, productive Simpson clonality was calculated as the square root of Simpson's diversity index over productive rearrangements. The clones in this table, taken by TCRdb from immuneACCESS, are in-frame only. Not every clone is retained; where verified, under half of the shortfall comes from an unresolved V gene, and the cause of the rest is unknown. V, J and clone size were drawn from that table, and D and trimming were deduced from the DNA. This sample comprises approximately 190,000 clones, roughly 84% of them detected only once. The top ten clonotypes cover roughly 3.1% of the sample.

In the prospective study, participants were 18 to 89 years old, resided in about two dozen geographic areas of the United States, and were enrolled through a virtual design. Cohort assignment in the prospective study relied on participant-reported clinical history from a screening survey and a study questionnaire. Exposed participants had been in contact with someone with a PCR-confirmed or clinician-diagnosed COVID-19 case within 2 weeks of study entry. Each participant in the prospective study had whole blood, serum and a nasopharyngeal or oropharyngeal swab collected by mobile phlebotomists. Additional blood draws and questionnaires over a 2-month period could optionally be provided by prospective study participants. Prospective study blood samples were shipped either frozen or at room temperature before DNA extraction. Concerning this clone: This clone's antigen is unknown. The input lacks base qualities; no much larger clone sits a single base away.

The CDR1 and CDR2 encoded by the germline V gene (reference sequence) are LNHDA and SQIVND. Including cysteine and phenylalanine, the CDR3 has 13 amino acids. The DNA shown is the 39-base CDR3, in frame from base 1. V is clipped by 3 bases and J by 7 bases, and the sequence between their germline boundaries is 12 bases long. The chain uses TRBV19 and TRBJ1-2; confidence is insufficient to name the D gene. The material sequenced was PBMCs or T cells enriched from blood (not recorded which). This TCR came from a woman aged 25 to 39 who had been exposed to COVID-19. The CDR3 is CASSMKGAGGYTF. The DNA sequence is as follows: TGTGCCAGTAGTATGAAGGGAGCGGGTGGCTACACCTTC.